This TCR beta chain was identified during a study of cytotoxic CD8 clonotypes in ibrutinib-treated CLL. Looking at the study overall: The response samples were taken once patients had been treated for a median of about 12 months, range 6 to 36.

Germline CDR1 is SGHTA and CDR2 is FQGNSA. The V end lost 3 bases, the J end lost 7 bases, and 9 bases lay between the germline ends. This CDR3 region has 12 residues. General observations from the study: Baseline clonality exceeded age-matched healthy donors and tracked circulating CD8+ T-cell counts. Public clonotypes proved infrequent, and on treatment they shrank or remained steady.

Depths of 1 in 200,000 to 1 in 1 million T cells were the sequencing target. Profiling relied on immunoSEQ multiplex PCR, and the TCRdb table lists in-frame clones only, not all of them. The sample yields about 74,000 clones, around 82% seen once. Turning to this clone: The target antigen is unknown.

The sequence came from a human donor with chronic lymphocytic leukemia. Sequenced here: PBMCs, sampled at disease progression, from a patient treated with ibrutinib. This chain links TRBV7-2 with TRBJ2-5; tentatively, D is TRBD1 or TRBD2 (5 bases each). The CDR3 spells CASSFRGTTQYF. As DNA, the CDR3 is TGTGCCAGCAGCTTTCGAGGGACGACCCAGTACTTC.